These 26 T cell receptor beta chains were sequenced from one sample in a study of T cell changes during pregnancy in multiple sclerosis. The protocol was immunoSEQ multiplex PCR, while the TCRdb copy is restricted to in-frame clones and leaves out a portion. Here the sample spans 90,000 to 130,000 clones, 92% being singletons. The source material was peripheral blood, sampled in the third trimester of pregnancy. Receptors originate from a female donor with multiple sclerosis, enrolled in a pregnancy study.

The genes are TRBV7-6 and TRBJ2-2; D possibly corresponds to TRBD1 (5 bases). The CDR3 consists of 14 residues. Trimming stripped 1 base from V and 6 bases from J, with 9 bases between. Germline CDR1 reads SGHVS; CDR2 reads FNYEAQ. CDR3 sequence reads: CASSLGPTAGELFF. For the CDR3, the DNA is TGTGCCAGCAGCTTAGGACCGACAGCCGGGGAGCTGTTTTTT.

The chain is built from TRBV19 and TRBJ1-5, with 7 bases identical to TRBD1. Germline CDR1 and CDR2: LNHDA and SQIVND (reference sequence). The V segment lost 7 bases and the J segment 4 bases; nucleotides outside the gene matches: 10. This CDR3 spans 15 amino acids. In DNA form, the CDR3 reads TGTGCCAGTAAGACCCACAGGGGAGGTAATCAGCCCCAGCATTTT. Translated: CASKTHRGGNQPQHF. Drawing the rest from reference TRBV19 and TRBJ1-5, the complete variable domain is DGGITQSPKYLFRKEGQNVTLSCEQNLNHDAMYWYRQDPGQGLRLIYYSQIVNDFQKGDIAEGYSVSREKKESFPLTVTSAQKNPTAFYLCASKTHRGGNQPQHFGDGTRLSIL.

This clone was seen a few times. The chain carries TRBV2 and TRBJ1-5; the D gene is possibly TRBD1 (6 bases). This CDR3 spans 15 amino acids. Between the trimmed V and J ends, which lost 4 bases and 6 bases, there was a span of 16 bases. Looked up from germline, CDR1 is SNHLY and CDR2 is FYNNEI. The CDR3 DNA is TGTGCCAGCAGTGGCGGCAGGGGTAGTAGTCAGCCCCAGCATTTT. Translated: CASSGGRGSSQPQHF.

The rearrangement uses TRBV5-1 and TRBJ2-3, with 8 bases identical to TRBD1. J was trimmed by 1 base and V by 4 bases; bases with no gene match: 5. The CDR3 spans 15 residues. Germline V gene data show CDR1 as SGHRS and CDR2 as YFSETQ. CDR3 DNA: TGCGCCAGCAGCCCCGGACAGGGAGGCACAGATACGCAGTATTTT. It yields the protein CASSPGQGGTDTQYF.

The V gene is TRBV7-2, the J gene TRBJ1-3; a possible D gene is TRBD1 (6 bases). In germline, CDR1 is SGHTA, CDR2 FQGNSA. V was shortened by 5 bases and J by 0 bases, with 8 bases between the two germline ends. The CDR3 runs 14 residues. This chain's CDR3 is CASSQQGSGNTIYF. CDR3 coding DNA: TGTGCCAGCAGCCAACAGGGCTCTGGAAACACCATATATTTT.

J is TRBJ1-1 and V is TRBV5-1; D gene unclear. The CDR3 has 14 residues. The V end lost 0 bases, the J end lost 1 base, and 7 bases lay between the germline ends. Germline lookup yields CDR1 SGHRS and CDR2 YFSETQ. The CDR3 region is CASSLDPRNTEAFF. The CDR3 DNA reads TGCGCCAGCAGCTTGGATCCCCGGAACACTGAAGCTTTCTTT.

The J gene is TRBJ1-2, the V gene TRBV18, with TRBD1 matching over 7 bases. Trimming took 3 bases from V and 8 from J; bases not matched to a gene: 9. Per germline, CDR1 KGHSH and CDR2 LQKENI. The CDR3 runs to 14 residues. In nucleotides, the CDR3 is TGTGCCAGCTCACCGAACGACAGGGCCGGGGGCTACACCTTC. Its protein is CASSPNDRAGGYTF.

V is TRBV19 and J is TRBJ2-7; D is unresolved. In germline, CDR1 is LNHDA, CDR2 SQIVND (reference sequence). The CDR3 length is 14 residues. The germline V and J ends were trimmed by 4 bases and 4 bases, with 14 bases remaining between them. For the CDR3, the DNA is TGTGCCAGTAGTACGTCGGTCGACGGGTACGAGCAGTACTTC. Translating it yields CASSTSVDGYEQYF. Filled out from reference TRBV19 and TRBJ2-7, the complete variable domain reads DGGITQSPKYLFRKEGQNVTLSCEQNLNHDAMYWYRQDPGQGLRLIYYSQIVNDFQKGDIAEGYSVSREKKESFPLTVTSAQKNPTAFYLCASSTSVDGYEQYFGPGTRLTVT.

This chain connects TRBV27 to TRBJ2-7, with no clear D. In germline, CDR1 is MNHEY, CDR2 SMNVEV (reference sequence). There are 14 residues in the CDR3. With 3 bases removed from V and 2 bases from J, the gap between germline ends came to 11 bases. CDR3 DNA sequence: TGTGCCAGCAGTTTGGTCGGGTTCCCCTACGAGCAGTACTTC. Its translation: CASSLVGFPYEQYF.

V and J are TRBV5-1 and TRBJ1-4, with TRBD1 matching 10 bases. The germline V gene has CDR1 SGHRS and CDR2 YFSETQ. CDR3 size: 14 residues. With V trimmed by 3 bases and J by 13 bases, 9 bases remained unmatched. The CDR3 region has the DNA TGCGCCAGCAGCTGGGGACAGGGGATGGAAGGACTGTTTTTT. It is translated as CASSWGQGMEGLFF.

The chain joins TRBV6-8 to TRBJ2-7; D ambiguous. Trimming removed 10 bases from V and 4 bases from J, with 26 bases in between. Germline CDR1 is MNHGY and CDR2 is SAAAGT. This CDR3 spans 16 amino acids. CDR3 sequence reads: CATPMRSAQYRYEQYF. The CDR3 DNA sequence: TGTGCCACCCCAATGAGGAGCGCTCAATATAGGTACGAGCAGTACTTC.

The gene calls are TRBV2 and TRBJ1-1; 7 nucleotides line up with TRBD1. Germline V gene data show CDR1 as SNHLY and CDR2 as FYNNEI. V lost 6 bases, J lost 2 bases, and 6 bases stayed unmatched. The CDR3 is made up of 14 amino acids. In DNA, the CDR3 is TGTGCCAGCAGCACCGGGACAGTAAACACTGAAGCTTTCTTT. Residues: CASSTGTVNTEAFF.

This sequence joins TRBV5-1 and TRBJ1-1; 7 nucleotides match TRBD1. This CDR3 comprises 17 residues. Per the germline V gene, CDR1 is SGHRS and CDR2 is YFSETQ. Trimming at V came to 0 bases and at J to 0 bases, leaving 8 bases not matched to a gene. CDR3 nucleotides: TGCGCCAGCAGCTTGGGGGCAGGGGGTGGAATGAACACTGAAGCTTTCTTT. Its translation: CASSLGAGGGMNTEAFF.

The chain carries TRBV4-1 and TRBJ2-1; tentative D call: TRBD2 (6 bases). Germline CDR1 reads MGHRA; CDR2 reads YSYEKL. The ends were cut back, 2 bases at V and 8 bases at J, with 13 bases in the middle. CDR3 size: 14 residues. The CDR3, as DNA: TGCGCCAGCAGCCAAACGGGAGCCTTAGATGAGCAGTTCTTC. It translates to CASSQTGALDEQFF.

The rearrangement links TRBV5-4 to TRBJ1-1, with a tentative D call TRBD1 (6 bases). CDR1 SGHNT and CDR2 YYREEE come from the germline V gene (reference sequence). V gave up 3 bases and J gave up 5 bases, with 14 bases separating them. This CDR3 contains 14 residues. The CDR3 is CASSSETGRTEAFF. As DNA, the CDR3 is TGTGCCAGCAGCTCAGAAACAGGGAGAACTGAAGCTTTCTTT. The variable domain in full, with the rest retrieved from reference TRBV5-4 and TRBJ1-1, is ETGVTQSPTHLIKTRGQQVTLRCSSQSGHNTVSWYQQALGQGPQFIFQYYREEENGRGNFPPRFSGLQFPNYSSELNVNALELDDSALYLCASSSETGRTEAFFGQGTRLTVV.

The chain combines TRBV5-6 with TRBJ2-4, with 13 bases fitting TRBD2. V gave up 6 bases and J gave up 8 bases; unmatched junction bases: 8. CDR1 is SGHDT and CDR2 is YYEEEE in the germline V gene. This CDR3 is built from 15 residues. The CDR3 here is CASNPLAGGWDIQYF. DNA of the CDR3: TGTGCCAGCAATCCACTAGCGGGAGGGTGGGACATTCAGTACTTC.

The V call is TRBV5-4, the J call TRBJ2-2, with 10 bases aligning to TRBD2. CDR3 size: 17 residues. Unmatched junction bases numbered 8, after V lost 1 base and J lost 5 bases. Germline loops: CDR1 SGHNT, CDR2 YYREEE (reference sequence). The CDR3 region is CASSLPASGRGTGELFF. CDR3 nucleotide sequence: TGTGCCAGCAGCTTGCCCGCTAGCGGGAGAGGAACCGGGGAGCTGTTTTTT.

The chain recombines TRBV21-1 with TRBJ2-6; TRBD2, as called in the table, went unchecked against the DNA. TRBV21-1 is described as a pseudogene. The length of the CDR3 is 19 residues. CDR3: CASSKPQRGLSSGANVLTF. The CDR3 nucleotides are TGTGCCAGCAGCAAACCCCAGCGGGGTCTGAGCTCTGGGGCCAACGTCCTGACTTTC.

The chain carries TRBV5-1 and TRBJ1-5; 9 bases line up with TRBD1. The CDR3 has 17 amino acids. Germline CDR1 and CDR2: SGHRS and YFSETQ. The V and J ends lost 4 bases and 1 base, in that order; junction bases with no gene match: 9. The DNA of the CDR3 is TGCGCCAGCAGCCCCGGGACAGGGTCCCCGAGCAATCAGCCCCAGCATTTT. Translated: CASSPGTGSPSNQPQHF.

V and J are TRBV30 and TRBJ2-3, with 11 bases identical to TRBD2. This CDR3 is 16 amino acids long. The germline V gene encodes CDR1 GTSNPN and CDR2 SVGIG (reference sequence). Unmatched junction bases numbered 10, after V lost 3 bases and J lost 5 bases. CDR3 sequence: CAWSFGLAGRGDTQYF. CDR3 sequence (DNA): TGTGCCTGGAGCTTCGGACTAGCGGGTCGGGGAGATACGCAGTATTTT. Full variable domain (rest looked up from reference TRBV30 and TRBJ2-3): SQTIHQWPATLVQPVGSPLSLECTVEGTSNPNLYWYRQAAGRGLQLLFYSVGIGQISSEVPQNLSASRPQDRQFILSSKKLLLSDSGFYLCAWSFGLAGRGDTQYFGPGTRLTVL.

The genes are TRBV5-1 and TRBJ1-5, with 8 bases aligning to TRBD1. The CDR3 has 15 residues. V lost 2 bases and J lost 4; bases outside the gene matches: 5. Germline assignment: CDR1 SGHRS and CDR2 YFSETQ. Here the CDR3 reads CASSLTGGSNQPQHF. In DNA form, the CDR3 reads TGCGCCAGCAGCTTAACAGGGGGATCGAATCAGCCCCAGCATTTT. Looking up the rest from reference TRBV5-1 and TRBJ1-5 gives the full variable domain: KAGVTQTPRYLIKTRGQQVTLSCSPISGHRSVSWYQQTPGQGLQFLFEYFSETQRNKGNFPGRFSGRQFSNSRSEMNVSTLELGDSALYLCASSLTGGSNQPQHFGDGTRLSIL.

In DNA, the CDR3 is TGTGCCTGGAGTGTAGATTTCTTCCAGCGGAGCTCCTACGAGCAGTACTTC. Translating gives CAWSVDFFQRSSYEQYF. The gene calls are TRBV30 and TRBJ2-7, with D possibly being TRBD2 (5 bases). Per germline, CDR1 GTSNPN and CDR2 SVGIG (reference sequence). The V end was cut by 0 bases, the J end by 0 bases, with 18 bases between. The CDR3 runs to 17 residues.

The chain carries TRBV7-8 and TRBJ2-7; TRBD2 is a possible D gene (5 bases). The CDR3 totals 13 residues. Trimming took off 3 bases at V and 3 bases at J, with 9 bases between the two ends. Germline V gives CDR1 SGHVS, CDR2 FQNEAQ. The CDR3 DNA reads TGTGCCAGCAGCTTCGGGGTGAACTACGAGCAGTACTTC. This translates into CASSFGVNYEQYF. The full variable domain, in which reference TRBV7-8 and TRBJ2-7 provide the parts outside the CDR3, is GAGVSQSPRYKVAKRGQDVALRCDPISGHVSLFWYQQALGQGPEFLTYFQNEAQLDKSGLPSDRFFAERPEGSVSTLKIQRTQQEDSAVYLCASSFGVNYEQYFGPGTRLTVT.

V gene TRBV7-9 combines with J gene TRBJ1-1; maybe TRBD1 (5 bases). With 1 base removed from V and 3 bases from J, the gap between germline ends came to 6 bases. The CDR3 consists of 13 residues. Per germline, CDR1 SEHNR and CDR2 FQNEAQ (reference sequence). The CDR3 here is CASSLEGDTEAFF. CDR3 bases: TGTGCCAGCAGCTTAGAAGGGGACACTGAAGCTTTCTTT. Filled out from reference TRBV7-9 and TRBJ1-1, the complete variable domain reads DTGVSQNPRHKITKRGQNVTFRCDPISEHNRLYWYRQTLGQGPEFLTYFQNEAQLEKSRLLSDRFSAERPKGSFSTLEIQRTEQGDSAMYLCASSLEGDTEAFFGQGTRLTVV.

The rearrangement uses TRBV5-5 and TRBJ2-2; D is perhaps TRBD2 (6 bases). V gave up 0 bases and J gave up 2 bases, with 11 bases separating them. Germline CDR1 reads SGHKS; CDR2 reads YYEKEE (reference sequence). The CDR3 is made up of 16 amino acids. CDR3 DNA sequence: TGTGCCAGCAGCTTGGAAGGAGGGGTCAACACCGGGGAGCTGTTTTTT. Translation: CASSLEGGVNTGELFF.

V gene TRBV7-9 combines with J gene TRBJ1-2; a weak D match, TRBD1 (6 bases). This CDR3 has 12 residues. The V gene's germline CDR1 is SEHNR and CDR2 FQNEAQ (reference sequence). The V gene lost 5 bases and the J gene lost 7 bases, with 11 bases spanning the gap. DNA of the CDR3: TGTGCCAGCAGCCCCGGGGGGGCTGGCTACACCTTC. Translated: CASSPGGAGYTF.